A selection of T cell receptor beta chains follows, all from one sample in a study of T-cell memory formation after mild COVID-19. TCRdb reprocessed the 5' RACE reads with MiXCR, giving one entry per CDR3 protein. Here the sample spans 350,000 to 450,000 distinct CDR3 sequences, 20% being singletons. Sequencing was performed on PBMCs or a T cell subset sorted from them (not recorded which). Receptors originate from an adult woman who had mild COVID-19 (a few samples of this study predate the infection). Cell type and time point are not known. The CDR3 runs from the conserved cysteine through the conserved F or W. A D gene is named only where the DNA matches it firmly.

NA,TRBV11-3,11,CASAVLDTQYF
NA,TRBV24-1,13,CATTGPGTGELFF
NA,TRBV12-3/TRBV12-4,15,CASSLRGLAKNIQYF
NA,TRBV3-1,15,CASSQGDTQSGGYTF
NA,TRBV27,14,CASSLSQGYQPQHF
NA,TRBV7-2,15,CASSSTGSGANVLTF
NA,TRBV27,14,CASSLFQGSYGYTF
TRBD2,TRBV18,18,CASSPMAGGPSTYNEQFF
TRBD1,TRBV27,15,CASSWDRGISGELFF
NA,TRBV7-6,14,CASSFGGYNQPQHF
TRBD2,TRBV18,17,CASSPPTSGTSYNEQFF
TRBD2,TRBV2,14,CASSYAGGTYEQYF
NA,TRBV12-3/TRBV12-4,14,CASSLQTLGTEAFF
NA,TRBV6-2/TRBV6-3,12,CANSYGLNGYTF
TRBD1,TRBV7-8,16,CASSPRTGNSGNTIYF
NA,TRBV7-4,10,CASSPDTQYF
TRBD2,TRBV7-2,17,CASSLGWREVSYNEQFF
NA,TRBV7-6,15,CASSLVDSSYNEQFF
NA,TRBV20-1,12,CSAIGVNQPQHF
TRBD1,TRBV7-2,15,CASSNPGTGYNEQFF
NA,TRBV7-6,13,CASSPRAQETQYF
NA,TRBV15,14,CATRGGDDTDTQYF
NA,TRBV29-1,13,CSAQGADTDTQYF
TRBD2,TRBV12-3/TRBV12-4,15,CASSLGLAGGSEQFF
TRBD2,TRBV5-1,16,CASSSGLAGGGETQYF
NA,TRBV12-3/TRBV12-4,14,CASRQGAGPLEQYF
NA,TRBV7-9,15,CASSLVGTLTDTQYF
TRBD1,TRBV5-6,11,CASSRGQGGTF
NA,TRBV29-1,15,CSVEEGNESSYEQYF
NA,TRBV14,15,CASSRGRQPKETQYF
TRBD2,TRBV9,16,CASSVALAGGYNEQFF
NA,TRBV30,15,CAWSVGGTLYNEQFF
TRBD1,TRBV10-1,14,CAVTQGTAPTEAFF
NA,TRBV12-3/TRBV12-4,14,CASSWGLPYDTQYF
TRBD1,TRBV3-1,14,CASSPTGVRTEAFF
TRBD1,TRBV20-1,16,CSARDPGQAYTGELFF
NA,TRBV3-1,17,CASRDNPLTESLDEQFF
NA,TRBV7-9,12,CASSISQNEQYF
NA,TRBV6-6,16,CASSFNPGVSGNTIYF
TRBD2,TRBV7-9,17,CASSSAGVGRSLDEQFF
TRBD1,TRBV29-1,12,CSVRDSNTEAFF
TRBD2,TRBV7-3,19,CASSLLASGGIMRDNEQFF
TRBD1,TRBV5-1,15,CASATGTGDADTQYF
TRBD2,TRBV3-1,17,CASSQDGLAGYQETQYF
TRBD1,TRBV7-2,13,CASVGQGASGYTF
TRBD1,TRBV5-1,17,CASSLAVQGAYGNTIYF
TRBD1,TRBV6-5,15,CASSYDRGANEKLFF
TRBD2,TRBV5-6,16,CASSYRLAGYTDTQYF
TRBD1,TRBV24-1,15,CATSVGQSGSYEQYF
TRBD2,TRBV7-2,17,CASSLSLAGGRTDTQYF
TRBD2,TRBV3-1,18,CASSPPSGRGANTGELFF
TRBD2,TRBV24-1,14,CATSTSGSYNEQFF
NA,TRBV5-5,16,CASSLGGNAGANVLTF